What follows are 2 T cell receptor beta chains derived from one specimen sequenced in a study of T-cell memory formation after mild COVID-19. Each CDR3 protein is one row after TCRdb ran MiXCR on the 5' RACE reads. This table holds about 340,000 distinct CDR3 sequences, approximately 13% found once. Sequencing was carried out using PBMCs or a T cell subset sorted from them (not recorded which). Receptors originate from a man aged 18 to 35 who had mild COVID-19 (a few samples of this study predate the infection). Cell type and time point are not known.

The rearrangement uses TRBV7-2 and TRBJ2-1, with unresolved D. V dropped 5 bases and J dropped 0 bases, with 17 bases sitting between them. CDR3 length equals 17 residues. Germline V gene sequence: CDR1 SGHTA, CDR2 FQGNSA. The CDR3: CASSPRRTVSSYNEQFF. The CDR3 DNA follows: TGTGCCAGCAGCCCCCGGCGCACAGTCAGCTCCTACAATGAGCAGTTCTTC.

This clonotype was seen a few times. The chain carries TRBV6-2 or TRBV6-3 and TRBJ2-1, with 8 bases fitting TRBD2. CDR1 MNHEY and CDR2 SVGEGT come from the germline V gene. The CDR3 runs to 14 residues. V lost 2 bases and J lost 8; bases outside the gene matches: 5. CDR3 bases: TGTGCCAGCAGTTACCCCCGGGGGGGCGATGAGCAGTTCTTC. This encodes CASSYPRGGDEQFF.